This TCR beta chain was identified in a study of beta chain features in type 1 diabetes (dated by TCRdb to the late 2010s). In the study overall: Mean age, gender distribution, total cell number and subset yield did not differ between patients and healthy donors. A total of roughly 100 million sorted cells were examined across all samples, and the number of cells per subset was strongly correlated with RNA yield. In the study, recently diagnosed type 1 diabetes patients and matched healthy donors were compared on the TCRB repertoires of their sorted circulating CD4+ T cell subsets. Whereas all 30 or so donors provided naive and central memory subsets, regulatory and stem cell-like memory subsets were isolated from just 8 patients and about 8 healthy donors. The full study reports these points: PCR might favor shorter templates, but patient and control samples were amplified and corrected together, so any skew would affect both groups equally. At VDJ recombination sites, type 1 diabetes patients had fewer insertions and more deleted nucleotides, which implies abnormalities in thymic rearrangement. Sequencing cDNA rather than genomic DNA could over-represent highly expressing activated cells, although activation and CD3 levels did not differ between groups. HLA sub-analyses involved small numbers of individuals, so any influence of HLA type on TCRB rearrangement remained unresolved. Naive, central memory and regulatory TCRB repertoires appeared to be more similar among patients than among healthy donors. A moderate but significant shortening of TCRB CDR3 length was observed in type 1 diabetes patients in all four CD4+ subsets.

The entire amount of isolated RNA was reverse transcribed using the High Capacity cDNA Reverse Transcription Kit, so the sequenced TCRB transcripts were expressed ones. Naive, central memory and regulatory T cell samples underwent deep immunoSEQ sequencing, averaging about 3.57 million total reads per sample. After sorted cells were lysed in RLT buffer, RNA was extracted with DNase-treated RNeasy Micro or Mini kits, with the choice depending on cell number. To prevent cross-contamination, every cell subset was processed on its own, while patient and healthy donor samples were processed together. TCRB sequences were amplified from cDNA with the immunoSEQ multiplex PCR, producing 87-bp fragments spanning the CDR3 region. Amplicons were sequenced on the Illumina HiSeq platform. Per the authors' processing: Synthetic template baselines were used to correct PCR bias computationally, reads within Hamming distance 2 were collapsed together, and singletons that could not be merged were discarded. Reads were aligned against IMGT to assign V, D and J genes, CDR3 length and insertions or deletions at six rearrangement sites. Within each subset, clonotype counts were normalized to sorted cell number, and only after that were true diversity and Gini coefficients computed with the tcR R package. The overlap coefficient, calculated on TCRB nucleotide sequences, was used to measure repertoire sharing. TCRdb provides this immuneACCESS table in a form limited to in-frame rearrangements. Some clones are lacking; in checked studies, under half of them reflect an unresolved V gene, and why the rest are absent is not known. V and J calls and clone size follow that table, whereas D and trimming were derived from the DNA. This sample is represented by a few hundred thousand clones; roughly a tenth of them were singletons. Jointly, the top ten make up about 0.6% of the sample.

CDR3 length: 14 amino acids, cysteine to phenylalanine. Only CDR3 DNA is held: 42 bases, read in frame from base 1. The CDR1 and CDR2 encoded by the germline V gene (reference sequence) are MNHEY and SMNVEV. V and J lose 5 bases and 0 bases, and a span of 5 bases separates them. Each donor gave one peripheral blood draw, approximately 110 mL on average, collected into heparinised tubes. A BD FACSAria II was used to sort naive, central memory, regulatory and stem cell-like memory CD4+ T cells with a panel that included CD45RO, CCR7, CD25, CD127, CD95 and CD27. Purity was above 98% for every sorted population. PBMCs were isolated right away by Lymphoprep density gradient centrifugation and were stained directly, without culture. Samples were stained and sorted in pairs, with one healthy donor and one patient per experiment, so that batch effects were minimized. Comments on this clone: No antigen is known for it. Qualities for individual bases were not recorded, and no much larger clone is one base off.

Recombination connected TRBV27 to TRBJ2-6, with no confidently assigned D gene. The specimen was central memory CD4+ T cells from blood. The receptor was derived from a man between 25 and 39 years old with type 1 diabetes. The DNA reads TGTGCCAGCAGTGGGTCCTCTGGGGCCAACGTCCTGACTTTC. Translated, this gives CASSGSSGANVLTF.